The present T cell receptor (beta chain) was sequenced within a study of blood T cell repertoires in COVID-19. Overall study: Some COVID-19 samples were acute and others convalescent; all came from the United States, Italy and Spain. PBMCs, B-cell-depleted T cells, or T cells were the source of the cDNA or gDNA that made up the material.

In the original processing: Amplification of reference gene primers was used by the study to estimate nucleated cell counts. Assay used: immunoSEQ multiplex PCR; TCRdb lists only in-frame clones, some missing. The V and J calls and clone size come from that table; D and trimming were worked out from the DNA. The repertoire holds approximately 100,000 clones, with less than 85% as singletons. There are 14 residues in the CDR3. The V and J ends lost 4 bases and 2 bases respectively, with 6 bases between them. CDR1 is PRHDT and CDR2 is FYEKMQ in the germline V gene (reference sequence). V usage is TRBV13 and J usage is TRBJ2-6; no reliable D call. The source material was peripheral blood. The source is a woman aged 55-70 years with acute or convalescent COVID-19. The CDR3 loop reads CASSSRAGANVLTF. CDR3 nucleotide sequence: TGTGCCAGCAGCTCCCGGGCTGGGGCCAACGTCCTGACTTTC.